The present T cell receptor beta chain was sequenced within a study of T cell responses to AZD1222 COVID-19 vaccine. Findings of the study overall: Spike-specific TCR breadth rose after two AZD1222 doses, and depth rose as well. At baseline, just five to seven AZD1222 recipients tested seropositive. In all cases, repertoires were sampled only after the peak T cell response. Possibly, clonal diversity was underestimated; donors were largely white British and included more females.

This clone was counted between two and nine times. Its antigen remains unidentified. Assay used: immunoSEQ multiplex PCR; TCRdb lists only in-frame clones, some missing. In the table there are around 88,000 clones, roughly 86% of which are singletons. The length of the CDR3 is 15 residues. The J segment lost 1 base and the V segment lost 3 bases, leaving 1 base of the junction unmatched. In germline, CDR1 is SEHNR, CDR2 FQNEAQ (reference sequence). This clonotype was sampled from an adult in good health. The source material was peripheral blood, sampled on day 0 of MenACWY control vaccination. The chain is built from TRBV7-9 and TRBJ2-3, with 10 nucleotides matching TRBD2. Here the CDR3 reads CASSFLAGGTDTQYF. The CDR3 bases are TGTGCCAGCAGCTTCCTAGCGGGGGGCACAGATACGCAGTATTTT.